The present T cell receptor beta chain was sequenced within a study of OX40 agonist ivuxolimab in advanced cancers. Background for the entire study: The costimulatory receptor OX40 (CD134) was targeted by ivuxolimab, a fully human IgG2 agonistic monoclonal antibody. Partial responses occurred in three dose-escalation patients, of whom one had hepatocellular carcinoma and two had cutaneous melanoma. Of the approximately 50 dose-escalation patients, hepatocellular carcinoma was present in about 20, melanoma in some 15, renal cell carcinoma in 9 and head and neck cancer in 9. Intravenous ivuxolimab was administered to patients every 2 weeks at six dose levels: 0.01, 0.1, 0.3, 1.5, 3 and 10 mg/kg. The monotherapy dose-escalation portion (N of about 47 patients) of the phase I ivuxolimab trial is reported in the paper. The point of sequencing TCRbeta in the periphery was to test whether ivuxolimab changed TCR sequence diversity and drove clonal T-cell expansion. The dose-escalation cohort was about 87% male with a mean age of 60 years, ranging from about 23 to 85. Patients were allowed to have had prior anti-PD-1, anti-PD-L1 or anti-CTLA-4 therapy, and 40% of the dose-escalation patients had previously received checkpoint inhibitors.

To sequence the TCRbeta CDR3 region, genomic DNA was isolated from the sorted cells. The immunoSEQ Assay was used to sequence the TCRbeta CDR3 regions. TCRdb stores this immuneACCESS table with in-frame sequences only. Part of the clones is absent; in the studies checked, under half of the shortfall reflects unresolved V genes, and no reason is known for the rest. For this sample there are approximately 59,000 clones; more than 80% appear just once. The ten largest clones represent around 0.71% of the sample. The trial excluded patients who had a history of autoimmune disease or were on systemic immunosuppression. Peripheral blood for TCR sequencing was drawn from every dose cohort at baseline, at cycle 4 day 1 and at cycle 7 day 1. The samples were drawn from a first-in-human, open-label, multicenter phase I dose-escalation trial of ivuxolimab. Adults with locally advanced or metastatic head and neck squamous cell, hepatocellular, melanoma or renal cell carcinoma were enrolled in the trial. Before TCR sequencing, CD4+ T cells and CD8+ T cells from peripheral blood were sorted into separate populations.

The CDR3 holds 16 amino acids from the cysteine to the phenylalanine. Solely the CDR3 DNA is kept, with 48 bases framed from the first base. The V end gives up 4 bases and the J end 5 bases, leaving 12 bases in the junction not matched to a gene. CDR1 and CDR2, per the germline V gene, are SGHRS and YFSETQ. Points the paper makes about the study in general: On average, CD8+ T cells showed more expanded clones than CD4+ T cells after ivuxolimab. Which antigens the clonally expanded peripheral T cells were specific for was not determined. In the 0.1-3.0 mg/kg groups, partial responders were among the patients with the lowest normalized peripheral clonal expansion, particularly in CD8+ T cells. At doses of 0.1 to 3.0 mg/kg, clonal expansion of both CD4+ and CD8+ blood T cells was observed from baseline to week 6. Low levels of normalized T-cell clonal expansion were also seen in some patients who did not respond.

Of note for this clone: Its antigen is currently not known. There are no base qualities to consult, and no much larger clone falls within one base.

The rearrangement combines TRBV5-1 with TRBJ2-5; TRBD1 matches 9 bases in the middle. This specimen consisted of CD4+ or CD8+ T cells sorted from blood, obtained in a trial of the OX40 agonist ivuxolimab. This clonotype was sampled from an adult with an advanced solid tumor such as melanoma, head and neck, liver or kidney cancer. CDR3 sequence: CASSGGTGPGGETQYF. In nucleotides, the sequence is TGCGCCAGCAGCGGAGGGACAGGGCCCGGGGGGGAGACCCAGTACTTC.